This T cell receptor (beta chain) stems from a study of CD8 T cells in ankylosing spondylitis. This clonotype turned up a few times. Its antigen is unknown. Study-level findings and limits: Characteristic of ankylosing spondylitis blood, it appeared, was a TCR beta motif comprising eight highly homologous variants. In ankylosing spondylitis patients, matched synovial fluid reportedly showed significant enrichment of disease-linked clones.

Quantitative 5'-RACE with molecular barcodes was used to make the TCR beta libraries. TCRdb independently ran MiXCR on the 5' RACE reads; one entry per CDR3 protein. The repertoire includes around 440,000 distinct CDR3 sequences, about a sixth of them detected once, and approximately 1% sits in the top ten. V was clipped by 6 bases and J by 1 base, with 10 bases between them. Germline V gives CDR1 LNHNV, CDR2 YYDKDF (reference sequence). The length of the CDR3 is 13 residues. The receptor was isolated from a male donor with ankylosing spondylitis. V gene TRBV15 combines with J gene TRBJ2-7; a weak D match, TRBD2 (6 bases). Sequenced: blood, either unsorted or a sorted T cell fraction (not recorded which). CDR3 sequence (DNA): TGTGCCACCAGGGGACTGACTTCCTACGAGCAGTACTTC. Its protein product is CATRGLTSYEQYF.